This TCR beta chain was recorded in a study of CD8+CD57+ T cells in acquired aplastic anemia. Study-level background: Across the sorted CD4+ and CD8+ cells, DNA amounts averaged about 3.1 ug. The study's findings and limits: CD8+ Simpson's diversity did not differ significantly between patients and controls. The study identified roughly 31 CD8+ CDR3 sequences shared by patients and controls.

Patients chosen for sequencing had CD8+CD57+ cells that had expanded, as shown by flow cytometry. Among the patients, none had received any therapy at the time of blood sampling. Comment on this clonotype: Its antigen is undetermined. At one end, the junction sequence differs from germline, possibly due to a read error.

CDR1 WSHSY and CDR2 SAAADI come from the germline V gene. The length of the CDR3 is 12 residues. Profiling of TCR beta VDJ combinations and CDR3 sequences used genomic DNA as template. TCRdb independently ran MiXCR on the reads; one entry per CDR3 protein. The sample has some 180,000 distinct CDR3 sequences; about 60% are singletons. This receptor was taken from a human donor with aplastic anemia. Material for sequencing was sorted CD4+, CD8+, or CD8+CD57+ T cells (not recorded which) from PBMCs. The chain carries TRBV10-2 and TRBJ2-2; unclear D gene. CDR3 in DNA: TGTGCCAGCAGCTTAACGACCGGGGAGCTGTTTTTT. This encodes CASSLTTGELFF.